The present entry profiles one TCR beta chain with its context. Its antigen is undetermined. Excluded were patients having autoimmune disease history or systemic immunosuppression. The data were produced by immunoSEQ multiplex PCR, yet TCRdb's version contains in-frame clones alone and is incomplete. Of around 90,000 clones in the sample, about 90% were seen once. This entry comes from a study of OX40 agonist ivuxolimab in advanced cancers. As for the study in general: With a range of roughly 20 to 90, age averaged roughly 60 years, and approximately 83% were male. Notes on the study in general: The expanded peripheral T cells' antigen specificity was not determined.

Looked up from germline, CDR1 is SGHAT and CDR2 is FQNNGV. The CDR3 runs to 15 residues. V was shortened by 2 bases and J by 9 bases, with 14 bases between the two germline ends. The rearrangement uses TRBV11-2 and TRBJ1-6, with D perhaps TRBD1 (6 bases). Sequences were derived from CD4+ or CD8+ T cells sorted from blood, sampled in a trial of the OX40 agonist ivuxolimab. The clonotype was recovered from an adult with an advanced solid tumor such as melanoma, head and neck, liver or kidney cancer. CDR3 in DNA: TGTGCCAGCAGCTTAATTTCTGCAGGGGTTTCACCCCTCCACTTT. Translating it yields CASSLISAGVSPLHF. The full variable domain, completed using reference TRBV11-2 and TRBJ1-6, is EAGVAQSPRYKIIEKRQSVAFWCNPISGHATLYWYQQILGQGPKLLIQFQNNGVVDDSQLPKDRFSAERLKGVDSTLKIQPAKLEDSAVYLCASSLISAGVSPLHFGNGTRLTVT.